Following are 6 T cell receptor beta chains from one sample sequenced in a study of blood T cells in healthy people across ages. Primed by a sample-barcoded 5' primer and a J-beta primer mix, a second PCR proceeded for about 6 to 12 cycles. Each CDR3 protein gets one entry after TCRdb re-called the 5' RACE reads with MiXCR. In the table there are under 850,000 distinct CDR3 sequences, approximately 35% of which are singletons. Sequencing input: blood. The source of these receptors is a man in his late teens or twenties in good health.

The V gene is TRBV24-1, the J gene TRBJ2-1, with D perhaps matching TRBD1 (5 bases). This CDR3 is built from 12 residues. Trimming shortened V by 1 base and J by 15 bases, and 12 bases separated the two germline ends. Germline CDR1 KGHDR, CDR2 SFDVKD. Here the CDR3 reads CATSDLGAGWFF. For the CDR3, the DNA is TGTGCCACCAGTGATTTAGGGGCAGGGTGGTTCTTC.

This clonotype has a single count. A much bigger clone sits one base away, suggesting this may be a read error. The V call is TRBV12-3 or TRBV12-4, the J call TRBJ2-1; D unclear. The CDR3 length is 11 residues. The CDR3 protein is CAGSVVNEQFF. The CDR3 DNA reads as TGTGCCGGCAGTGTAGTCAATGAGCAGTTCTTC.

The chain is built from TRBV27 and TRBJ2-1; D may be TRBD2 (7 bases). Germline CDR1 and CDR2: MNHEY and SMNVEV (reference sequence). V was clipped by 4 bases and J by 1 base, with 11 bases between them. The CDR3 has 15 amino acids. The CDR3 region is CASSWGGASYNEQFF. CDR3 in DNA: TGTGCCAGCAGTTGGGGGGGGGCATCCTACAATGAGCAGTTCTTC.

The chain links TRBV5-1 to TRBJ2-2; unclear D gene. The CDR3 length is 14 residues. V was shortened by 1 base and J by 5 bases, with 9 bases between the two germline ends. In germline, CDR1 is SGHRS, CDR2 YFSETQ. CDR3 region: CASSLKESTGELFF. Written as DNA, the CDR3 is TGCGCCAGCAGCTTGAAAGAGTCAACCGGGGAGCTGTTTTTT.

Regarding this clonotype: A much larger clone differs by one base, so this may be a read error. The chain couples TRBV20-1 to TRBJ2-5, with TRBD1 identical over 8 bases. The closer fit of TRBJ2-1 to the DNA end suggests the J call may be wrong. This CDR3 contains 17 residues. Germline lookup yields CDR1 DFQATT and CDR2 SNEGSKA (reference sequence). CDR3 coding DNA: TGCAGTGCTAGAGATAGGTCCAGGGGGCGAAGTGAAGAGACCCAGTTCTTC. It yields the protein CSARDRSRGRSEETQFF.

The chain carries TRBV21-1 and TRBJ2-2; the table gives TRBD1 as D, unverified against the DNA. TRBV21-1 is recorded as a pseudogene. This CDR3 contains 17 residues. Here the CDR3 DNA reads TGTGCCAGCAGCAAAGGGGTACTTCTAGGGCGTGACGGGGAGCTGTTTTTT. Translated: CASSKGVLLGRDGELFF.